This TCR beta chain appears in the sequencing data of a study of T-cell memory formation after mild COVID-19. Study at large: TCR clusters mostly belonged to single donors.

This clonotype was counted only a few times. The antigen is undetermined. Each CDR3 protein gets one entry after TCRdb re-called the 5' RACE reads with MiXCR. The repertoire holds fewer than 95,000 distinct CDR3 sequences, over 13% seen once, with roughly two fifths in the top ten. General study results and limits: Clones shrinking from day 15 to 85 showed even CD4/CD8 mixes; later expanders tilted CD4+.

The sequence was collected from a man between 18 and 29 years old who had mild COVID-19 (a few samples of this study predate the infection). Cell type and time point are not known. Sample: PBMCs or a T cell subset sorted from them (not recorded which).

The CDR3 DNA follows: TGTGCCACCGCGGAAAGCATATCGAGCTCCTACAATGAGCAGTTCTTC. Its translation: CATAESISSSYNEQFF. The chain carries TRBV10-3 and TRBJ2-1; the D is unclear. Deletions cut 10 bases from V and 0 bases from J, with 19 bases between. Germline V lookup: CDR1 ENHRY, CDR2 SYGVKD. The CDR3 is made up of 16 amino acids.